This passage covers 6 T cell receptor beta chains from one sample sequenced in a study of blood T cell repertoires in COVID-19. TCRdb's table, derived via immunoSEQ multiplex PCR, lists solely in-frame clones and lacks some. Of roughly 280,000 clones listed, roughly 90% were seen once; the top ten hold approximately 3%. The sample consisted of PBMCs or T cells enriched from blood (not recorded which). These receptors all stem from a middle-aged man who had been exposed to COVID-19.

CDR3 in amino acids: CASSTWDFLAKNIQYF. The CDR3 nucleotides read TGTGCCAGTAGTACCTGGGACTTTTTAGCCAAAAACATTCAGTACTTC. The V call is TRBV19, the J call TRBJ2-4, with D possibly matching TRBD2 (6 bases). Trimming removed 4 bases at V and 0 bases at J, with 13 bases between. The V gene's germline CDR1 is LNHDA and CDR2 SQIVND (reference sequence). This CDR3 has 16 residues.

The rearrangement uses TRBV5-5 and TRBJ2-1; D perhaps matches TRBD1 (6 bases). Germline values: CDR1 SGHKS, CDR2 YYEKEE (reference sequence). The CDR3 length is 13 residues. Trimming removed 1 base at V and 4 bases at J, with 6 bases between. The CDR3 here is CASSLQGYNEQFF. The CDR3 DNA reads TGTGCCAGCAGCTTGCAGGGGTACAATGAGCAGTTCTTC.

The chain uses TRBV28 and TRBJ2-5; weak D call: TRBD1 (6 bases). In germline, CDR1 is MDHEN, CDR2 SYDVKM. The CDR3 has 15 residues. V was trimmed by 3 bases and J by 1 base, leaving 12 bases between them. This CDR3 reads CASSFHTGPQETQYF. CDR3 sequence (DNA): TGTGCCAGCAGTTTCCACACAGGGCCCCAAGAGACCCAGTACTTC.

The rearrangement links TRBV13 to TRBJ2-7; weak D call: TRBD2 (7 bases). The CDR3 runs 16 residues. V lost 8 bases, J lost 7 bases, and 27 bases lay in between. The germline V gene has CDR1 PRHDT and CDR2 FYEKMQ (reference sequence). CDR3 DNA sequence: TGTGCCAGCTCGGGGGGCGGGCTAGCGTTGGGTAAAGAGCAGTACTTC. Its translation: CASSGGGLALGKEQYF.

The chain employs TRBV9 and TRBJ1-1, with D maybe TRBD1 (5 bases). CDR3 length: 15 residues. V gave up 3 bases and J gave up 5 bases, with 17 bases separating them. CDR1 is SGDLS and CDR2 is YYNGEE in the germline V gene. CDR3: CASSAGGSGRTEAFF. CDR3 nucleotides: TGTGCCAGCAGCGCCGGGGGGTCGGGGCGGACTGAAGCTTTCTTT.

This chain joins TRBV7-9 and TRBJ1-3; D is unresolved. Germline values: CDR1 SEHNR, CDR2 FQNEAQ (reference sequence). V was pared by 0 bases and J by 7 bases, with 7 bases between. There are 13 residues in the CDR3. The CDR3 region has the DNA TGTGCCAGCAGCTTAGCCTTGGCCAACACCATATATTTT. Translating gives CASSLALANTIYF.